This TCR beta chain was sequenced during a study of CD8+ T cells in alopecia areata. Treatment defined: oral pan-JAK inhibitor, 5-10 mg twice daily. The CDR3 contains 15 residues. Trimming shortened V by 1 base and J by 7 bases, and 14 bases separated the two germline ends. CDR1 SGHVS and CDR2 FNYEAQ come from the germline V gene. Extracted RNA was reverse transcribed, and the resulting cDNA served as sequencing template. The table came from immunoSEQ multiplex PCR; TCRdb's copy has only in-frame clones and leaves some out. This sample has fewer than 250,000 clones; 30% to 40% occur once, and the top ten carry around 0.48%.

This chain links TRBV7-6 with TRBJ2-1, with a weak D call TRBD1 (6 bases). The receptor's source is a human donor with alopecia areata. The input for sequencing was CD4+ T cells sorted from blood, taken at approximately week 30, from a patient treated with tofacitinib. CDR3 nucleotide sequence: TGTGCCAGCAGCTTAGTGTACAGGGATGCGAATGAGCAGTTCTTC. Protein: CASSLVYRDANEQFF.